The present entry profiles one TCR beta chain with its context. The entry originates in a study of shared clonotypes between healthy human individuals. V lost 0 bases, J lost 0 bases, and 7 bases stayed unmatched. This CDR3 is 18 amino acids long. Germline V gives CDR1 SGHRS, CDR2 YFSETQ. Measured with immunoSEQ multiplex PCR; TCRdb has only the in-frame clones, and not every one. Of 980,000 or so clones in the sample, approximately 76% are singletons; the top ten hold nearly 1.5%. The sequence came from a man younger than 30 in good health. V and J are TRBV5-1 and TRBJ2-1; 9 bases fit TRBD2. The specimen was memory CD4+ T cells sorted from blood. Noted subset: CD45RA-negative fraction. The CDR3 sequence: CASSLGASGILSYNEQFF. The CDR3 region has the DNA TGCGCCAGCAGCTTGGGAGCTAGCGGGATTCTCTCCTACAATGAGCAGTTCTTC. The complete variable domain, with remaining parts taken from reference TRBV5-1 and TRBJ2-1, reads KAGVTQTPRYLIKTRGQQVTLSCSPISGHRSVSWYQQTPGQGLQFLFEYFSETQRNKGNFPGRFSGRQFSNSRSEMNVSTLELGDSALYLCASSLGASGILSYNEQFFGPGTRLTVL.